This TCR beta chain was captured by sequencing in a study of glioma-infiltrating T cells. This clonotype was found a few times. Germline assignment: CDR1 SQVTM and CDR2 ANQGSEA. V was cut by 4 bases and J by 2 bases, with 10 bases left in between. The CDR3 runs 13 residues. Using RNA template, CDR3s of TCR alpha and beta were amplified with iRepertoire arm-PCR. MiXCR, run by TCRdb on the multiplex PCR reads, gives a single entry per CDR3 protein. The table lists under 150,000 distinct CDR3 sequences, about 25% of them singletons. The rearrangement uses TRBV29-1 and TRBJ2-3, with D perhaps TRBD2 (5 bases). The sample taken for sequencing was glioma tissue, nonneoplastic brain tissue, or PBMCs (not recorded which). The receptor was derived from a human donor with low-grade glioma or glioblastoma, undergoing nonglioma brain surgery, or in good health (not recorded which). This chain's CDR3 is CSVGRRDTDTQYF. The CDR3 DNA reads as TGCAGCGTTGGCCGCCGGGACACAGATACGCAGTATTTT.